These 9 T cell receptor beta chains share one sample of origin, sequenced in a study of CD8 T cells in ankylosing spondylitis. TCRdb reanalysed the 5' RACE reads using MiXCR and keeps one entry per CDR3 protein. The sample shows fewer than 250,000 distinct CDR3 sequences, 30% to 40% of them seen only once. The source material was blood, either unsorted or a sorted T cell fraction (not recorded which). These receptors originate from a male donor with ankylosing spondylitis or in good health (not recorded which).

This chain uses TRBV4-2 with TRBJ2-6; TRBD2 agrees at 7 bases. Germline V lookup: CDR1 LGHNA, CDR2 YNFKEQ. The V and J ends lost 5 bases and 1 base, in that order; junction bases with no gene match: 14. CDR3 size: 19 residues. The CDR3 spells CASSVKSWGGRSGANVLTF. As DNA, the CDR3 is TGTGCCAGCAGCGTCAAGTCTTGGGGGGGAAGGTCTGGGGCCAACGTCCTGACTTTC.

The chain joins TRBV20-1 to TRBJ1-5; 7 nucleotides agree with TRBD1. J lost 13 bases, V lost 0 bases, and 6 bases had no gene match. Germline V gene data show CDR1 as DFQATT and CDR2 as SNEGSKA (reference sequence). The CDR3 extends over 12 amino acids. CDR3 sequence: CSARDNSRGQHF. The CDR3 region has the DNA TGCAGTGCTAGAGATAATAGCAGGGGGCAGCATTTT.

Written as DNA, the CDR3 is TGTGCCAGCGTCTTAGAGGGGGTCACCGGGGAGCTGTTTTTT. This sequence encodes CASVLEGVTGELFF. The rearrangement joins TRBV28 to TRBJ2-2, with D perhaps TRBD1 (6 bases). Trimming stripped 8 bases from V and 4 bases from J, with 14 bases between. Germline V gene lookup returns CDR1 MDHEN and CDR2 SYDVKM. The CDR3 is 14 residues long.

This clonotype occurred once. The rearrangement links TRBV12-3 or TRBV12-4 to TRBJ2-7; D not resolved. The CDR3 consists of 15 residues. V was shortened by 5 bases and J by 2 bases, with 16 bases between the two germline ends. The CDR3 bases are TGTGCCAGCAGTGCCCTGGACGGAAAACCCTACGAGCAGTACTTC. Translated: CASSALDGKPYEQYF.

This clonotype was seen many times. In DNA form, the CDR3 reads TGCAGTGCTCGCAGGGGCAATCAGCCCCAGCATTTT. It yields the protein CSARRGNQPQHF. The chain is built from TRBV20-1 and TRBJ1-5; D possibly corresponds to TRBD1 (5 bases). V lost 5 bases, J lost 2 bases, and 7 bases lay in between. Germline V lookup: CDR1 DFQATT, CDR2 SNEGSKA (reference sequence). This CDR3 contains 12 residues.

This clonotype was found a few times. The V gene is TRBV20-1, the J gene TRBJ2-5; D ambiguous. V was pared by 5 bases and J by 4 bases, with 8 bases between. In germline, CDR1 is DFQATT, CDR2 SNEGSKA (reference sequence). CDR3 length equals 11 residues. CDR3 region: CSAESGETQYF. DNA of the CDR3: TGCAGTGCTGAGTCGGGAGAGACCCAGTACTTC.

In its sample, this clonotype was seen a few times. The chain uses TRBV15 and TRBJ2-3; TRBD2 might be the D (7 bases). CDR1 and CDR2 from the germline V gene are LNHNV and YYDKDF (reference sequence). The CDR3 has 16 amino acids. Trimming removed 2 bases at V and 5 bases at J, with 17 bases between. The CDR3 reads CATSRSTRGAGDTQYF. DNA of the CDR3: TGTGCCACCAGCAGATCAACCCGGGGGGCCGGAGATACGCAGTATTTT.

The genes are TRBV5-6 and TRBJ2-1; TRBD1 aligns across 7 bases. Germline CDR1 is SGHDT and CDR2 is YYEEEE. Trimming at V came to 0 bases and at J to 9 bases, leaving 9 bases not matched to a gene. This CDR3 is 15 amino acids long. CDR3 loop: CASSLVYTGESEQFF. The CDR3 DNA sequence: TGTGCCAGCAGCTTGGTGTACACAGGGGAGAGTGAGCAGTTCTTC.

The chain employs TRBV5-1 and TRBJ2-1; D gene uncertain. V lost 0 bases and J 4 bases, leaving 11 bases between the germline ends. The CDR3 covers 15 residues. Germline V gene sequence: CDR1 SGHRS, CDR2 YFSETQ. The CDR3 nucleotides read TGCGCCAGCAGCTTGGACAACGAATGGTACAATGAGCAGTTCTTC. This encodes CASSLDNEWYNEQFF.